The 17 T cell receptor beta chains below all came from one sample that was sequenced in a study of blood T cell repertoires in COVID-19. The repertoire was sequenced with immunoSEQ multiplex PCR; TCRdb's copy has only in-frame clones and lacks some. The table shows 490,000 or so clones, with 80% to 90% occurring only once. Sequencing was done on a sample of PBMCs or T cells enriched from blood (not recorded which). Every receptor here comes from an older woman who had recovered from COVID-19.

This clone occurred once. This chain connects TRBV19 to TRBJ1-5; D uncertain. The V gene lost 3 bases and the J gene lost 4 bases, with 7 bases spanning the gap. The germline gives CDR1 LNHDA, CDR2 SQIVND (reference sequence). The CDR3 loop spans 13 amino acids. The CDR3 sequence: CASSIARNQPQHF. The CDR3 nucleotides are TGTGCCAGTAGTATCGCCAGAAATCAGCCCCAGCATTTT.

This clone appeared once. The V call is TRBV15, the J call TRBJ1-1, with 8 bases matching TRBD1. CDR3 length: 19 amino acids. Germline-derived CDR1 and CDR2 are LNHNV and YYDKDF (reference sequence). The J segment lost 4 bases and the V segment lost 1 base, leaving 17 bases of the junction unmatched. DNA for the CDR3: TGTGCCACCAGCAGAGTCGGCAGGGGGCGAAAGGTGCCGAGCACTGAAGCTTTCTTT. Its protein product is CATSRVGRGRKVPSTEAFF.

The rearrangement links TRBV24-1 to TRBJ2-5; D is perhaps TRBD1 (6 bases). Trimming cost V 9 bases and J 7 bases, with 14 bases left between them. There are 12 residues in the CDR3. The germline gives CDR1 KGHDR, CDR2 SFDVKD. The CDR3 loop is CATSSLGGTQYF. CDR3 in DNA: TGTGCCACCTCTAGTTTAGGGGGGACCCAGTACTTC.

The chain couples TRBV5-1 to TRBJ2-3; 9 bases map to TRBD1. The CDR3 runs 16 residues. Germline lookup yields CDR1 SGHRS and CDR2 YFSETQ. The V segment lost 4 bases and the J segment 5 bases; nucleotides outside the gene matches: 11. The CDR3 spells CASSPREDRGGDTQYF. In nucleotides, the CDR3 is TGCGCCAGCAGCCCCCGGGAAGACAGGGGGGGAGATACGCAGTATTTT.

The gene calls are TRBV3-1 (or the pseudogene TRBV3-2) and TRBJ1-5, with D maybe TRBD1 (6 bases). CDR3 length: 11 amino acids. V was pared by 5 bases and J by 15 bases, with 14 bases between. Germline V gene data show CDR1 as LGHDT and CDR2 as YNNKEL (reference sequence). CDR3 DNA sequence: TGTGCCAGCAGCTCGGGACACTCGACGCATTTT. This sequence encodes CASSSGHSTHF.

This clone was detected once. J is TRBJ2-6 and V is TRBV10-3; no firm D call. V shed 0 bases and J shed 2 bases, with 11 bases lying between them. Germline lookup yields CDR1 ENHRY and CDR2 SYGVKD. The CDR3 sequence is 17 residues long. The CDR3 spells CAISESGPWAGANVLTF. DNA of the CDR3: TGTGCCATCAGTGAGTCTGGGCCGTGGGCTGGGGCCAACGTCCTGACTTTC.

This chain links TRBV19 with TRBJ1-1, with D maybe TRBD1 (5 bases). Germline V gene lookup returns CDR1 LNHDA and CDR2 SQIVND (reference sequence). V was shortened by 6 bases and J by 1 base, with 15 bases between the two germline ends. The CDR3 runs 15 residues. For the CDR3, the DNA is TGTGCCAGTAGCCCCACCCCCGGACAGAACACTGAAGCTTTCTTT. Protein product: CASSPTPGQNTEAFF.

The V gene is TRBV28, the J gene TRBJ2-3, with a weak D call TRBD1 (6 bases). The CDR3 consists of 17 residues. Trimming left V 1 base short and J 0 bases short, with 14 bases between. CDR1 and CDR2 (germline): MDHEN, SYDVKM. The CDR3 bases are TGTGCCAGCAGTTTATTAGGGGGACCTAGAAGCACAGATACGCAGTATTTT. This codes for CASSLLGGPRSTDTQYF.

The chain combines TRBV6-1 with TRBJ2-7; 8 nucleotides match TRBD2. In germline, CDR1 is MNHNS, CDR2 SASEGT. With 2 bases clipped from V and 1 base from J, the junction kept 7 bases outside the gene matches. The CDR3 spans 16 residues. CDR3 bases: TGTGCCAGCAGTGAATGGAGCGGGGGCCTTTCCTACGAGCAGTACGTC. Translation: CASSEWSGGLSYEQYV.

A note on this clone: Other DNA sequences in the same sample also yield this CDR3. V is TRBV5-6 and J is TRBJ1-5; unclear D gene. The CDR3 loop spans 13 amino acids. Trimming pared 1 base from V and 2 bases from J, leaving 4 bases between. CDR1 SGHDT and CDR2 YYEEEE come from the germline V gene. CDR3 coding DNA: TGTGCCAGCAGCTTGCAGGGCAATCAGCCCCAGCATTTT. This translates into CASSLQGNQPQHF.

The chain joins TRBV5-1 to TRBJ2-7, with 10 bases matching TRBD1. The CDR3 sequence is 14 residues long. Trimming cost V 2 bases and J 5 bases; bases outside gene matches: 4. Germline V gene data show CDR1 as SGHRS and CDR2 as YFSETQ. The CDR3 coding sequence is TGCGCCAGCAGCTTCGGGACAGGGGAGCACGAGCAGTACTTC. It codes for CASSFGTGEHEQYF.

This clone was counted between two and nine times. V and J are TRBV2 and TRBJ1-2; perhaps TRBD1 as D (6 bases). Germline V CDR1 and CDR2: SNHLY, FYNNEI. The CDR3 spans 13 residues. The V end lost 4 bases, the J end lost 5 bases, and 11 bases lay between the germline ends. The CDR3 region has the DNA TGTGCCAGCAGTGTGGGGACACATTATGGCTACACCTTC. It is translated as CASSVGTHYGYTF.

The J gene is TRBJ2-5, the V gene TRBV5-4, with 9 bases matching TRBD1. Germline lookup yields CDR1 SGHNT and CDR2 YYREEE (reference sequence). V trimming: 4 bases; J trimming: 2 bases; junction bases outside the gene matches: 6. CDR3 length equals 15 residues. The CDR3 loop is CASSGTGGTQETQYF. CDR3 DNA sequence: TGTGCCAGCAGCGGCACAGGGGGCACGCAAGAGACCCAGTACTTC.

V and J are TRBV30 and TRBJ1-2; D remains ambiguous. V was cut by 4 bases and J by 1 base, with 7 bases left in between. The CDR3 totals 12 residues. The V gene's germline CDR1 is GTSNPN and CDR2 SVGIG (reference sequence). The CDR3 nucleotides are TGTGCCTGGATGCGGGGTAACTATGGCTACACCTTC. This encodes CAWMRGNYGYTF.

The gene calls are TRBV3-1 (or the pseudogene TRBV3-2) and TRBJ2-3, with 10 nucleotides matching TRBD2. Losses at the gene ends were 1 base for V and 1 base for J; bases not matched to a gene: 2. The germline V gene has CDR1 LGHDT and CDR2 YNNKEL (reference sequence). This CDR3 region has 16 residues. CDR3 protein: CASSQVSGGGTDTQYF. In nucleotides, the CDR3 is TGTGCCAGCAGCCAAGTAAGCGGGGGGGGCACAGATACGCAGTATTTT.

The chain carries TRBV2 and TRBJ2-1; D is uncertain. The germline V and J ends were trimmed by 4 bases and 5 bases, with 9 bases remaining between them. The CDR3 length is 13 residues. Germline V gene lookup returns CDR1 SNHLY and CDR2 FYNNEI. The CDR3 here is CASSVWQNNEQFF. The DNA of the CDR3 is TGTGCCAGCAGTGTCTGGCAGAACAATGAGCAGTTCTTC.

As DNA, the CDR3 is TGTGCCAGCAGCTCAACTAGCGGGGGCCAGTATAGCTCCTACAATGAGCAGTTCTTC. Its protein is CASSSTSGGQYSSYNEQFF. The chain carries TRBV5-4 and TRBJ2-1; 11 bases match TRBD2. Germline CDR1 is SGHNT and CDR2 is YYREEE (reference sequence). This CDR3 has 19 amino acids. The trim removed 3 bases at V and 0 bases at J, leaving 11 bases unmatched. Filled out from reference TRBV5-4 and TRBJ2-1, the complete variable domain reads ETGVTQSPTHLIKTRGQQVTLRCSSQSGHNTVSWYQQALGQGPQFIFQYYREEENGRGNFPPRFSGLQFPNYSSELNVNALELDDSALYLCASSSTSGGQYSSYNEQFFGPGTRLTVL.